These T cell receptor beta chains were read from a single sample in a study of blood T cells in healthy people across ages. TCRdb fed the 5' RACE reads into MiXCR, producing one record per CDR3 protein. The sample has approximately 830,000 distinct CDR3 sequences, roughly 60% seen once; the top ten hold about a quarter. The specimen was blood. These receptors were taken from a man aged 25-45 years in good health. CDR3s include the opening cysteine and the closing phenylalanine or tryptophan. Fields, in order: clone size, V gene, J gene, D gene, CDR3 DNA, CDR3 protein. D genes are given only for firm matches. Only some rows state a clone size, as once, few, many or a class for expanded clones.

>once|TRBV29-1|TRBJ2-5|TRBD2
TGCAGCGTTGAAATCGGGGGGAGGCAGTACTTC
CSVEIGGRQYF
>.|TRBV29-1|TRBJ2-7|.
TGCAGCGTACGCGGTGGACTCCTGGGCGAGCAGTACTTC
CSVRGGLLGEQYF
>.|TRBV6-6|TRBJ2-4|.
TGTGCCAGCAGGGGCGGCATAGCCAAAAACATTCAGTACTTC
CASRGGIAKNIQYF
>few|TRBV28|TRBJ1-5|TRBD1
TGTGCCAGCAGCCCAGGGGGAAACAATCAGCCCCAGCATTTT
CASSPGGNNQPQHF
>.|TRBV6-5|TRBJ1-2|.
TGTGCCAGCAGGATCGACTCTAACTATGGCTACACCTTC
CASRIDSNYGYTF
>.|TRBV10-3|TRBJ2-7|.
TGTGCCATCAGTGTTAACGACAACCCCTCCTACGAGCAGTACTTC
CAISVNDNPSYEQYF
>.|TRBV14|TRBJ2-2|.
TGTGCCAGCAGCCAAGAATTAAGAACCGGGGAGCTGTTTTTT
CASSQELRTGELFF
>.|TRBV7-2|TRBJ2-7|.
TGTGCCGGCAGCCCAGGACTCTCGACCTACGAGCAGTACTTC
CAGSPGLSTYEQYF
>few|TRBV7-2|TRBJ2-1|TRBD2
TGTGCCAGCAGCTTAGGTCCCCCGGGGGGTTACAATGAGCAGTTCTTC
CASSLGPPGGYNEQFF
>.|TRBV7-2|TRBJ2-7|TRBD2
TGTGCCAGCAGCTTTTCTAGCGGGGGGGCTGGGGAGCAGTACTTC
CASSFSSGGAGEQYF
>.|TRBV6-2/TRBV6-3|TRBJ1-5|TRBD1
TGTGCCAGCAGTTACGAGGGGGCCCGCAATCAGCCCCAGCATTTT
CASSYEGARNQPQHF
>.|TRBV27|TRBJ1-5|.
TGTGCCAGCAGTCCGGCAGGGCTCAATCAGCCCCAGCATTTT
CASSPAGLNQPQHF
>few|TRBV3-1|TRBJ1-6|.
TGTGCCAGCAGCCCGGGACTGCATAATTCACCCCTCCACTTT
CASSPGLHNSPLHF
>.|TRBV6-2/TRBV6-3|TRBJ2-7|TRBD2
TGTGCCAGCAGCCTGAAAACGGGGCGGGGGACCTACGAGCAGTACTTC
CASSLKTGRGTYEQYF
>.|TRBV10-3|TRBJ1-4|TRBD1
TGTGCCATCAGTCACCGGGACAGGGGGCGCGGTGAAAAACTGTTTTTT
CAISHRDRGRGEKLFF
>.|TRBV7-6|TRBJ2-1|.
TGTGCCAGCAGCTTAAGGGGCCCCGGGGCCTACAATGAGCAGTTCTTC
CASSLRGPGAYNEQFF
>few|TRBV7-2|TRBJ2-7|.
TGTGCCAGCAGCTTAGGTGGAGCGACGCAGTACTTC
CASSLGGATQYF
>.|TRBV27|TRBJ2-1|TRBD2
TGTGCCAGCAGTTTCAAAGCGGGAGGGACCAGTGAGCAGTTCTTC
CASSFKAGGTSEQFF
>few|TRBV9|TRBJ2-7|.
TGTGCCAGCAGCCAGGGCGCCGAGCAGTACTTC
CASSQGAEQYF
>.|TRBV5-5|TRBJ2-7|.
TGTGCCAGCAGCGGGGGACCGTACTACGAGCAGTACTTC
CASSGGPYYEQYF
>.|TRBV29-1|TRBJ2-1|.
TGCAGCTCACGCAGTGCATTCAATGAGCAGTTCTTC
CSSRSAFNEQFF
>.|TRBV6-6|TRBJ2-2|TRBD2
TGTGCCAGCGGGTGGGCTAGCGGGGGCGCGAACACCGGGGAGCTGTTTTTT
CASGWASGGANTGELFF
>.|TRBV20-1|TRBJ2-3|TRBD2
TGCAGGATGGGAGGGTTAGCGCCAGATACGCAGTATTTT
CRMGGLAPDTQYF
>.|TRBV7-9|TRBJ2-1|.
TGTGCCAGCAGCCGACAACTCGAGGAGGAGCAGTTCTTC
CASSRQLEEEQFF
>.|TRBV20-1|TRBJ2-5|.
TGCAGTGCTAGTCCCGCAGGCACCCGGGGCTACCGGGAAGAGACCCAGTACTTC
CSASPAGTRGYREETQYF
>.|TRBV11-2|TRBJ2-7|TRBD1
TGTGCCAGCAGAGACCCGGGACAGGGATCCTACGAGCAGTACTTC
CASRDPGQGSYEQYF
>.|TRBV7-2|TRBJ1-6|.
TGTGCCAGCAGCGCTCGTCCGCGGGGCCGGAATTCACCCCTCCACTTT
CASSARPRGRNSPLHF
>few|TRBV7-2|TRBJ2-7|.
TGTGCCAGCAGCTTATTTGGTTCCGAGCAGTACTTC
CASSLFGSEQYF
>once|TRBV11-2|TRBJ1-4|TRBD1
TGTGCCAGCAGCCGCCCCGGGACAGGGAGTTCGGGCGAACTGTTTTTT
CASSRPGTGSSGELFF
>.|TRBV10-3|TRBJ2-2|TRBD1
TGTGCCATCAGTGAAAGGGGAACCGGGACAGGGGCGTCCGGGGAGCTGTTTTTT
CAISERGTGTGASGELFF
>.|TRBV12-3/TRBV12-4|TRBJ1-2|.
TGTGCCAGCAGTCCTACAACCGGGACCAGGGGAGAGAGTGGCTACACCTTC
CASSPTTGTRGESGYTF
>.|TRBV12-3/TRBV12-4|TRBJ2-2|TRBD1
TGTGCCAGCAGCCAGGACAGGGGGGTGACCGGGGAGCTGTTTTTT
CASSQDRGVTGELFF
>.|TRBV7-3|TRBJ2-3|.
TGTGCCAGCAGCTTTGGACTGACTAGCACAGATACGCAGTATTTT
CASSFGLTSTDTQYF
>few|TRBV28|TRBJ2-5|TRBD1
TGTGCCAGCAGTTTAACGACAGGGGGCGCGGAGACCCAGTACTTC
CASSLTTGGAETQYF
>few|TRBV12-3/TRBV12-4|TRBJ1-5|.
TGTGCCAGCAGTTTATCCACCCATAGCAATCAGCCCCAGCATTTT
CASSLSTHSNQPQHF
>.|TRBV7-2|TRBJ2-5|.
TGCGCCAGCAGCTTAAGGGATTCAGAGACCCAGTACTTC
CASSLRDSETQYF
>.|TRBV6-2/TRBV6-3|TRBJ2-2|.
TGTGCCAGCAGAAGGACTCCGGGCACCGGGGAGCTGTTTTTT
CASRRTPGTGELFF
>.|TRBV7-2|TRBJ2-1|.
TGTGCCAGCAGCGTTTATATGGGGGAGCAGTTCTTC
CASSVYMGEQFF
>.|TRBV9|TRBJ1-1|.
TGTGCCAGCAGCGTAGTACTGGGTAACACTGAAGCTTTCTTT
CASSVVLGNTEAFF
>.|TRBV6-1|TRBJ2-1|.
TGTGCCAGCAGTGAAGCGTTGCTAGCAGGTGGCAATGAGCAGTTCTTC
CASSEALLAGGNEQFF
>.|TRBV4-2|TRBJ1-6|TRBD1
TGTGCCAGCAGCCAAGAAAGGACAGGGAGGTCACCCCTCCACTTT
CASSQERTGRSPLHF
>.|TRBV10-2|TRBJ1-2|TRBD1
TGCGCCAGCAGTGAGGGGGCAGGGGGAGGCTACACCTTC
CASSEGAGGGYTF
>.|TRBV10-3|TRBJ2-5|.
TGTGCCATCAGTGAGTCAGAAGAGACAGTTACAAAGACCCAGTACTTC
CAISESEETVTKTQYF
>.|TRBV15|TRBJ2-3|.
TGTGCCACCAGCAGCAGGGACACCAGCACAGATACGCAGTATTTT
CATSSRDTSTDTQYF
>.|TRBV6-5|TRBJ2-4|.
TGTGCCAGTCCTACTGCGTGGGCCAAAAACATTCAGTACTTC
CASPTAWAKNIQYF
>.|TRBV7-2|TRBJ2-7|.
TGTGCCAGCAGCTTAGAGCAGCAGGAAGCCTACGAGCAGTACTTC
CASSLEQQEAYEQYF
>.|TRBV6-1|TRBJ2-1|.
TGTGCCAGCCGAAGGCGGGGTGAGGGAAATGAGCAGTTCTTC
CASRRRGEGNEQFF
>.|TRBV28|TRBJ2-7|TRBD1
TGTGCCAGCAGTTTACCAGGGACAGCAGGGTCCTACGAGCAGTACTTC
CASSLPGTAGSYEQYF
>.|TRBV28|TRBJ2-7|.
TGTGCCAGCAGTGAAGGGATCTACGAGCAGTACTTC
CASSEGIYEQYF